Detailed here is one T cell receptor (beta chain). Its target is unknown. Trimming stripped 1 base from V and 1 base from J, with 17 bases between. The length of the CDR3 is 18 residues. The time point here: persistent/refractory GD, antithyroid drugs over 5 years with positive TRAb. Preparation of the TCR library used RNA extracted from PBMCs. These data belong to a study of regulatory T cells in long-lasting Graves disease. Study results and limitations: Among samples with persistent disease, TRBV28, TRBJ1-2 and TRBJ2-5 were favored. The sample size was small, and this may have reduced accuracy.

Investigators prepared the TCR beta libraries by applying iRepertoire HTBI primers and Arm-PCR of CDR3 regions. MiXCR, applied by TCRdb to the multiplex PCR reads, yields one record per CDR3 protein. The sample gives over 650,000 distinct CDR3 sequences, 25% to 35% of which show up once; 40% to 50% is in the top ten. V usage is TRBV12-3 or TRBV12-4 and J usage is TRBJ1-5; maybe TRBD1 (6 bases). The sequencing used peripheral blood mononuclear cells (PBMCs), collected when the disease was refractory, from a patient treated with antithyroid drugs. This clonotype was obtained from a female donor with Graves disease. For the CDR3, the DNA is TGTGCCAGCAGTTTAGAGTTGAGGGGGACGATAAGCAATCAGCCCCAGCATTTT. Protein sequence: CASSLELRGTISNQPQHF.